A selection of T cell receptor beta chains follows, all from one sample in a study of technical replicates of blood from a few donors. Sequenced by immunoSEQ multiplex PCR; TCRdb stores in-frame clones only, minus some. The sample has about 60,000 clones, about 92% seen once; the top ten hold about 4.5%. Sequencing was performed on PBMCs. The origin of the receptors is a human donor in good health. Some clones in this sample may be carry-over from other donors' samples. CDR3s include the opening cysteine and the closing phenylalanine or tryptophan. D genes are given only for firm matches. Rows give clone size only sometimes, using once, few, many, or a class for an expanded clone.

D,size,J,V,DNA,CDR3
-,-,TRBJ2-7,TRBV7-2,TGTGCCAGCAGCCTAGAGCGGGACGAGCAGTACTTC,CASSLERDEQYF
TRBD2,-,TRBJ2-7,TRBV5-6,TGTGCCAGCAGTTCTCCGGGACTAGCGCTCGAGCAGTACTTC,CASSSPGLALEQYF
-,-,TRBJ1-4,TRBV4-3,TGCGCCAGCAGCCAAGGGTGGGGAGCAACTAATGAAAAACTGTTTTTT,CASSQGWGATNEKLFF
TRBD1,-,TRBJ2-7,TRBV7-2,TGTGCCAGCAGCGAAACGACAGGGGGCGAGCAGTACTTC,CASSETTGGEQYF
TRBD2,once,TRBJ2-5,TRBV5-4,TGTGCCAGCAGCTTTGGGGGAGGGCGGCAAGAGACCCAGTACTTC,CASSFGGGRQETQYF
TRBD1,-,TRBJ1-1,TRBV7-2,TGTGCCAGCAGCTACAGGGGGAACACTGAAGCTTTCTTT,CASSYRGNTEAFF
-,-,TRBJ1-1,TRBV21-1,TGTGCCATACCAAACAGGAGACGAAACCCCGTGAACACTGAAGCTTTCTTT,CAIPNRRRNPVNTEAFF
TRBD2,-,TRBJ2-5,TRBV6-1,TGTGCCAGCAGTGAAGGAGATCAACCTAGCGGGAAGACCCAGTACTTC,CASSEGDQPSGKTQYF
-,-,TRBJ1-2,TRBV4-1,TGCGCCAGCAGCCAAGATCGTCGTTATGGCTACACCTTC,CASSQDRRYGYTF
TRBD1,-,TRBJ2-1,TRBV27,TGTGCCAGCAGGGACAGGGGTAGCAATGAGCAGTTCTTC,CASRDRGSNEQFF
-,-,TRBJ1-1,TRBV6-5,TGTGCCAGCAGGGTTGGCATGAACACTGAAGCTTTCTTT,CASRVGMNTEAFF
TRBD2,-,TRBJ2-7,TRBV7-4,TGTGCCAGCAGCTTACCCTCTAGCGGGAGTGCATTCTACGAGCAGTACTTC,CASSLPSSGSAFYEQYF
TRBD2,-,TRBJ2-3,TRBV11-2,TGTGCCAGCAGCTTATGGCTAGCGGGTAAGCCAGGCGCAGATACGCAGTATTTT,CASSLWLAGKPGADTQYF
TRBD1,-,TRBJ2-7,TRBV6-5,TGTGCCAGCAGTCCGACCGGGACAGGGTTAAACGAGCAGTACTTC,CASSPTGTGLNEQYF
TRBD1,-,TRBJ1-5,TRBV12-5,TGTGCTAGTGCCTCCGGACAGGGGATATGGCCCCAGCATTTT,CASASGQGIWPQHF
TRBD2,-,TRBJ2-2,TRBV5-4,TGTGCCAGCAGCTTGGACCTAGCGGGAACCGGGGAGCTGTTTTTT,CASSLDLAGTGELFF
TRBD1,-,TRBJ1-5,TRBV5-1,TGCGCCAGCAGCCTAGACAGGGAACATCAGCCCCAGCATTTT,CASSLDREHQPQHF
TRBD2,-,TRBJ2-3,TRBV4-3,TGCGCCAGCAGCCAAGGCCTAGCGGGAGGAACAGATACGCAGTATTTT,CASSQGLAGGTDTQYF
-,many,TRBJ1-1,TRBV5-1,TGCGCCAGCAGCCAAGAATTTCAGGGAGGCACTGAAGCTTTCTTT,CASSQEFQGGTEAFF
-,-,TRBJ2-7,TRBV21-1,TGTGCCAGCAGCAAGGGGTTCGGGAGCTACGAGCAGTACTTC,CASSKGFGSYEQYF
-,few,TRBJ1-2,TRBV25-1,TGTGCCAGCAGTGTCTCGGTAGGGGATTGGGGTGGCTACACCTTC,CASSVSVGDWGGYTF
-,-,TRBJ1-4,TRBV21-1,TGTGCCAGCAGCAAAGTCAAGGGGGGGCGCGGTGCAACTAATGAAAAACTGTTTTTT,CASSKVKGGRGATNEKLFF
-,once,TRBJ1-5,TRBV6-5,TGTGCCAGCAGTTATCGGCAGGTTATCAATCAGCCCCAGCATTTT,CASSYRQVINQPQHF
TRBD2,-,TRBJ2-7,TRBV6-5,TGTGCCAGCAGTTTCTTAGCGGGAGAGGGGGAGCAGTACTTC,CASSFLAGEGEQYF
TRBD2,-,TRBJ2-3,TRBV5-1,TGCGCCAGCAGCACGGGACTAGCGGGTACACGCACAGATACGCAGTATTTT,CASSTGLAGTRTDTQYF
TRBD2,-,TRBJ2-1,TRBV15,TGTGCCACCAGCAGAGATCCCCCGGGACTAATCTACAATGAGCAGTTCTTC,CATSRDPPGLIYNEQFF
-,-,TRBJ1-6,TRBV28,TGTGCCAGCAGTTTGCGACGGGATAATTCACCCCTCCACTTT,CASSLRRDNSPLHF
TRBD2,once,TRBJ2-5,TRBV7-9,TGTGCCAGCAGCGCTGGGACTAGCGGAAGGGAGACCCAGTACTTC,CASSAGTSGRETQYF
-,-,TRBJ2-7,TRBV7-9,TGTGCCAGCAGCTCTCGACAACTCCCGGCCTCCTACGAGCAGTACTTC,CASSSRQLPASYEQYF
-,-,TRBJ1-1,TRBV20-1,TGCAGTGCTACTATTAACACTGAAGCTTTCTTT,CSATINTEAFF
TRBD2,few,TRBJ2-1,TRBV11-2,TGTGCCAGCAGCCGCCTGGGGGCGGGAGGGTACAATGAGCAGTTCTTC,CASSRLGAGGYNEQFF
TRBD1,-,TRBJ1-4,TRBV7-9,TGTGCCAGCAGCTTAACAGACAGGGGGCTCGTTAATGAAAAACTGTTTTTT,CASSLTDRGLVNEKLFF
-,once,TRBJ1-2,TRBV18,TGTGCCAGCTCACCACGACAGACCGAGGGCTACACCTTC,CASSPRQTEGYTF
TRBD1,-,TRBJ2-7,TRBV18,TGTGCCAGCTCACTATCCCAGGGGGATCGCGAGCAGTACTTC,CASSLSQGDREQYF